This T cell receptor (beta chain) was found in a study of T cell repertoires in cytomegalovirus infection. Overall study: Public TCR beta signature analysis indicated the presence of both CMV infection and matching HLA type. Study-level points and caveats: Dominant in the ex vivo response were TCR beta clonotypes restricted by HLA-C and specific for CMV.

As for this clonotype: The antigen is undetermined.

The CDR3 has 13 amino acids. Germline V lookup: CDR1 MDHEN, CDR2 SYDVKM. V dropped 6 bases and J dropped 7 bases, with 16 bases sitting between them. Using its own MiXCR run on the reads, TCRdb lists one record per CDR3 protein. Of more than 400,000 distinct CDR3 sequences in the sample, about 26% are singletons; the top ten hold about 13%. The TCR was taken from a human donor in good health (CMV status not recorded). Some clones in this sample may be carry-over from other donors' samples. The sequenced sample was PBMCs. The V and J genes are TRBV28 and TRBJ2-7; D is perhaps TRBD2 (5 bases). The CDR3 DNA reads TGTGCCAGCAGCCTGGACTGGTCGGGGGAGCAGTACTTC. As protein: CASSLDWSGEQYF.